A single sample gave rise to the 26 T cell receptor beta chains below, sequenced in a study of vaccination and CD4 T cells after COVID-19. TCRdb called the PCR reads again in MiXCR, with one record for every CDR3 protein. The sample lists approximately 29,000 distinct CDR3 sequences; roughly 45% were seen once. Time point denoted: late sampling 161 to 241 days after vaccination in three convalescent patients. The sequencing used CD4+ T cells from blood, collected about 7 months after SARS-CoV-2 vaccination. The origin of the receptors is a human donor who had recovered from COVID-19.

This clonotype turned up a few times. The V call is TRBV6-1, the J call TRBJ1-2; D possibly corresponds to TRBD1 (6 bases). Germline lookup yields CDR1 MNHNS and CDR2 SASEGT. Trimming took 6 bases from V and 6 from J, leaving 11 bases between them. The CDR3 totals 12 residues. The DNA for the CDR3 is TGTGCCAGCAGCACAGGGACCCATGGCTACACCTTC. Its protein product is CASSTGTHGYTF.

The chain recombines TRBV7-9 with TRBJ1-1; TRBD1 agrees at 11 bases. V lost 3 bases to trimming and J lost 8 bases; unmatched junction nucleotides: 8. The CDR3 is 15 amino acids. The germline V gene has CDR1 SEHNR and CDR2 FQNEAQ (reference sequence). The CDR3 sequence: CASSFPGTGGQEAFF. In DNA form, the CDR3 reads TGTGCCAGCAGCTTTCCCGGGACAGGGGGGCAGGAAGCTTTCTTT.

In DNA, the CDR3 is TGCAGTGCTAGAGATCGGCCCAACTCTGGAAACACCATATATTTT. This sequence encodes CSARDRPNSGNTIYF. The chain couples TRBV20-1 to TRBJ1-3; no reliable D call. Deletions cut 0 bases from V and 0 bases from J, with 9 bases between. The CDR3 consists of 15 residues. Germline CDR1 reads DFQATT; CDR2 reads SNEGSKA (reference sequence).

In its sample, this clonotype was seen a few times. This chain's CDR3 is CASRRIQTSGRVTDTQYF. Written as DNA, the CDR3 is TGTGCCAGCAGGAGAATTCAGACTAGCGGGAGGGTAACAGATACGCAGTATTTT. The V gene is TRBV6-1, the J gene TRBJ2-3, with 14 nucleotides matching TRBD2. Germline V gene sequence: CDR1 MNHNS, CDR2 SASEGT. This CDR3 has 18 amino acids. The V segment lost 6 bases and the J segment 3 bases; nucleotides outside the gene matches: 11.

The chain uses TRBV30 and TRBJ1-2; 8 bases agree with TRBD1. Germline values: CDR1 GTSNPN, CDR2 SVGIG (reference sequence). The CDR3 runs to 13 residues. V trimming: 3 bases; J trimming: 8 bases; junction bases outside the gene matches: 8. CDR3 sequence: CAWSIDRGHGYTF. Written as DNA, the CDR3 is TGTGCCTGGAGCATAGACAGGGGTCACGGCTACACCTTC.

The V call is TRBV20-1, the J call TRBJ1-5; D call uncertain. V was shortened by 6 bases and J by 2 bases, with 17 bases between the two germline ends. The CDR3 loop spans 15 amino acids. Germline V lookup: CDR1 DFQATT, CDR2 SNEGSKA (reference sequence). CDR3 amino acids: CSAGAGRGGNQPQHF. The DNA of the CDR3 is TGCAGTGCAGGCGCGGGTCGCGGCGGCAATCAGCCCCAGCATTTT.

The chain carries TRBV10-3 and TRBJ2-3; D is unresolved. CDR3 length: 14 residues. The germline V gene encodes CDR1 ENHRY and CDR2 SYGVKD. Trimming took off 10 bases at V and 1 base at J, with 15 bases between the two ends. In nucleotides, the CDR3 is TGTGCCACCATGGGCAATCTGCGCACAGATACGCAGTATTTT. Translated, it gives CATMGNLRTDTQYF.

The V call is TRBV28, the J call TRBJ1-6, with 8 bases that match TRBD1. Trimming cost V 3 bases and J 6 bases; bases outside gene matches: 4. This CDR3 has 15 residues. Per the germline V gene, CDR1 is MDHEN and CDR2 is SYDVKM. DNA of the CDR3: TGTGCCAGCAGTTTCGGGGACAGGACTAATTCACCCCTCCACTTT. Translation gives CASSFGDRTNSPLHF.

The rearrangement links TRBV7-3 to TRBJ2-1; D perhaps matches TRBD2 (6 bases). CDR3 length: 15 amino acids. CDR1 and CDR2 from the germline V gene are SGHTA and FQGTGA. V was cut by 1 base and J by 2 bases, with 9 bases left in between. CDR3 sequence reads: CASSLMGGTYNEQFF. For the CDR3, the DNA is TGTGCCAGCAGCTTAATGGGCGGGACCTACAATGAGCAGTTCTTC.

The gene calls are TRBV7-9 and TRBJ1-6, with D perhaps matching TRBD1 (6 bases). In germline, CDR1 is SEHNR, CDR2 FQNEAQ (reference sequence). This CDR3 has 13 amino acids. V lost 6 bases, J lost 6 bases, and 9 bases lay in between. Here the CDR3 DNA reads TGTGCCAGCAGGGACAGTAGTAATTCACCCCTCCACTTT. It yields the protein CASRDSSNSPLHF.

This sequence joins TRBV19 and TRBJ1-5; 9 bases are shared with TRBD1. Germline CDR1 and CDR2: LNHDA and SQIVND (reference sequence). This CDR3 comprises 16 residues. V was pared by 6 bases and J by 4 bases, with 10 bases of the junction left unmatched. CDR3 sequence (DNA): TGTGCCAGTAGATATACCGGACAGGGGATTAATCAGCCCCAGCATTTT. It translates to CASRYTGQGINQPQHF.

The rearrangement uses TRBV15 and TRBJ2-3, with 9 positions matching TRBD1. The CDR3 extends over 15 amino acids. Per germline, CDR1 LNHNV and CDR2 YYDKDF (reference sequence). V trimming: 2 bases; J trimming: 1 base; junction bases outside the gene matches: 1. CDR3 in amino acids: CATSRRQGGTDTQYF. DNA for the CDR3: TGTGCCACCAGCAGAAGACAGGGGGGCACAGATACGCAGTATTTT.

The table lists this clonotype with a few counts. The rearrangement joins TRBV28 to TRBJ1-5; D not certain. Trimming left V 3 bases short and J 6 bases short, with 12 bases between. CDR3 length: 14 amino acids. In germline, CDR1 is MDHEN, CDR2 SYDVKM. The CDR3 DNA sequence: TGTGCCAGCAGTTTCGTGACAAGTATTCAGCCCCAGCATTTT. Encoded protein: CASSFVTSIQPQHF.

A few counts support this clonotype. The rearrangement joins TRBV7-3 to TRBJ2-3; 13 bases line up with TRBD2. The V gene end was trimmed by 5 bases and the J gene end by 6 bases; junction bases not matched to a gene: 8. The CDR3 runs to 16 residues. Per the germline V gene, CDR1 is SGHTA and CDR2 is FQGTGA. The DNA of the CDR3 is TGTGCCAGCAGCCCCAGGACTAGCGGGAGTTTGGATACGCAGTATTTT. This gives the protein CASSPRTSGSLDTQYF.

The chain joins TRBV20-1 to TRBJ2-1; TRBD2 might be the D (5 bases). CDR1 DFQATT and CDR2 SNEGSKA come from the germline V gene (reference sequence). Trimming shortened V by 5 bases and J by 9 bases, and 20 bases separated the two germline ends. The CDR3 length is 14 residues. The chain's CDR3 is CSAAPQREIGEQFF. The CDR3 coding sequence is TGCAGTGCTGCCCCCCAGAGGGAGATCGGTGAGCAGTTCTTC.

The V and J genes are TRBV20-1 and TRBJ1-2, with D unclear. Looked up from germline, CDR1 is DFQATT and CDR2 is SNEGSKA (reference sequence). The CDR3 extends over 9 amino acids. Trimming cost V 3 bases and J 4 bases, with 0 bases left between them. The CDR3 loop reads CSASYGYTF. The DNA of the CDR3 is TGCAGTGCTAGCTATGGCTACACCTTC.

The rearrangement uses TRBV7-9 and TRBJ2-7; possibly TRBD2 for D (6 bases). CDR1 is SEHNR and CDR2 is FQNEAQ in the germline V gene (reference sequence). The V gene lost 7 bases and the J gene lost 5 bases, with 24 bases spanning the gap. The CDR3 runs 16 residues. CDR3 nucleotides: TGTGCCAGCACCCAGTGGGGGGAGTGGAGGTCGCACGAGCAGTACTTC. It is translated as CASTQWGEWRSHEQYF.

This clonotype has more than one count but fewer than ten. This chain connects TRBV15 to TRBJ1-6; 7 bases are shared with TRBD1. Germline lookup yields CDR1 LNHNV and CDR2 YYDKDF (reference sequence). Losses at the gene ends were 3 bases for V and 4 bases for J; bases not matched to a gene: 6. This CDR3 spans 16 amino acids. The CDR3 loop is CATSSTRTGYNSPLHF. For the CDR3, the DNA is TGTGCCACCAGCAGCACCAGGACAGGTTATAATTCACCCCTCCACTTT.

The chain carries TRBV10-1 and TRBJ1-1, with D possibly matching TRBD1 (5 bases). This CDR3 comprises 14 residues. V was clipped by 10 bases and J by 5 bases, with 20 bases between them. CDR1 and CDR2 (germline): WNHNN, SYGVQD (reference sequence). The CDR3 reads CATRGAGRGTEAFF. The CDR3 nucleotides read TGCGCCACCCGAGGAGCTGGAAGGGGTACTGAAGCTTTCTTT.

The rearrangement joins TRBV6-1 to TRBJ1-5; a weak D match, TRBD1 (6 bases). This CDR3 has 15 residues. With 8 bases removed from V and 0 bases from J, the gap between germline ends came to 14 bases. Germline lookup yields CDR1 MNHNS and CDR2 SASEGT. CDR3 sequence (DNA): TGTGCCAGCGGCCGGACAGCTAATAGCAATCAGCCCCAGCATTTT. This sequence encodes CASGRTANSNQPQHF.

This clonotype was detected a few times. This chain joins TRBV20-1 and TRBJ1-2; 7 bases fit TRBD1. This CDR3 has 15 amino acids. Per germline, CDR1 DFQATT and CDR2 SNEGSKA (reference sequence). The V segment lost 3 bases and the J segment 1 base; nucleotides outside the gene matches: 8. CDR3: CSARVVAGGNYGYTF. CDR3 sequence (DNA): TGCAGTGCTAGGGTCGTTGCAGGGGGTAACTATGGCTACACCTTC.

A few counts support this clonotype. The gene calls are TRBV28 and TRBJ1-5; D ambiguous. The CDR3 consists of 13 residues. From germline, CDR1 is MDHEN and CDR2 SYDVKM. Deletions cut 6 bases from V and 6 bases from J, with 12 bases between. The CDR3 reads CASSPFRSQPQHF. In DNA form, the CDR3 reads TGTGCCAGCAGCCCCTTCAGAAGTCAGCCCCAGCATTTT.

This clonotype was detected only a few times. The chain has TRBV7-9 and TRBJ1-2; D unresolved. There are 12 residues in the CDR3. Between the trimmed V and J ends, which lost 3 bases and 8 bases, there was a span of 10 bases. Per germline, CDR1 SEHNR and CDR2 FQNEAQ (reference sequence). The CDR3 DNA follows: TGTGCCAGCAGCTTCGGCGGGGAAGGCTACACCTTC. Amino acids: CASSFGGEGYTF.

This clonotype has only a few counts. This rearrangement joins TRBV19 to TRBJ1-1; 8 bases agree with TRBD1. The CDR3 totals 13 residues. V shed 5 bases, J shed 6 bases, and the junction held 5 bases outside the gene matches. Germline V gene lookup returns CDR1 LNHDA and CDR2 SQIVND (reference sequence). DNA of the CDR3: TGTGCCAGTAGTCTAGGACAGGGCGCTGAAGCTTTCTTT. Its protein is CASSLGQGAEAFF.

This sequence joins TRBV4-1 and TRBJ2-7; TRBD2 is a possible D gene (5 bases). Germline V gene sequence: CDR1 MGHRA, CDR2 YSYEKL. The CDR3 has 14 amino acids. Trimming pared 3 bases from V and 2 bases from J, leaving 11 bases between. CDR3 residues: CASSQADSAYEQYF. The CDR3 DNA reads as TGCGCCAGCAGCCAGGCGGACTCGGCCTACGAGCAGTACTTC.

This clonotype was observed a handful of times. The chain recombines TRBV20-1 with TRBJ2-2, with TRBD1 matching 10 bases. The V and J ends lost 2 bases and 4 bases, in that order; junction bases with no gene match: 4. CDR1 and CDR2 from the germline V gene are DFQATT and SNEGSKA (reference sequence). The CDR3 has 15 residues. CDR3 DNA sequence: TGCAGTGCTAGACGACAGGGGGCTCCCACCGGGGAGCTGTTTTTT. Amino acids: CSARRQGAPTGELFF.